This T cell receptor beta chain was profiled in a study of T-cell reconstitution after alpha-beta-depleted transplantation in children. The sample holds many counts of this clonotype. The library targeted TCRbeta and was prepared with unique molecular identifiers. MiXCR was run by TCRdb on the PCR reads, yielding one entry per CDR3 protein. The sample records roughly 200,000 distinct CDR3 sequences, 6.6% being singletons. This CDR3 is 19 amino acids long. Deletions cut 2 bases from V and 4 bases from J, with 21 bases between. CDR1 and CDR2 from the germline V gene are LNHNV and YYDKDF (reference sequence).

This rearrangement joins TRBV15 to TRBJ2-6; a possible D gene is TRBD2 (5 bases). This specimen consisted of PBMCs, obtained before TCRalphabeta/CD19-depleted stem cell transplant. The clonotype was recovered from a boy younger than 10 with acute lymphoblastic leukemia, due to receive a stem cell transplant. CDR3 DNA: TGTGCCACCAGCAGATCATCAGACCCGAGGGCATCCGGGGCCAACGTCCTGACTTTC. Encoded protein: CATSRSSDPRASGANVLTF.